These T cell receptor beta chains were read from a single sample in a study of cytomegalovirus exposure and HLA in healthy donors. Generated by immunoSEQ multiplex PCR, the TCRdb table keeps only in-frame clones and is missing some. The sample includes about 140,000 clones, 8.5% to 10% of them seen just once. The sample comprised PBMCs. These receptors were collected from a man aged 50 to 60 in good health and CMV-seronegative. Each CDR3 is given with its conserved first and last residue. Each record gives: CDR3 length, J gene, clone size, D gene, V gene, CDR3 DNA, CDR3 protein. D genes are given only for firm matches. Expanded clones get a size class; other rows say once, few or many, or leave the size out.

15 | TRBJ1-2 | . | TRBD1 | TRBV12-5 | TGTGCTAGTGGTTTGGGGACAGGGGGAGGCGATGGCTACACCTTC | CASGLGTGGGDGYTF
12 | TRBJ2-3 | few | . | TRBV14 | TGTGCCAGCAGCCTAAGCACAGATACGCAGTATTTT | CASSLSTDTQYF
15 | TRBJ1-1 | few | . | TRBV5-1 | TGCGCCAGCAGCTTGGTGTCAGGGATGAACACTGAAGCTTTCTTT | CASSLVSGMNTEAFF
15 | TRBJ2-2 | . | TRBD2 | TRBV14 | TGTGCCAGCAGAACTAGCGGGAGCCCGGTCGGGGAGCTGTTTTTT | CASRTSGSPVGELFF
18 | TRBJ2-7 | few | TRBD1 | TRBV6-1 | TGTGCCAGCAGTGAAAAAACCGGGACAGGGATTAGCTCCTACGAGCAGTACTTC | CASSEKTGTGISSYEQYF
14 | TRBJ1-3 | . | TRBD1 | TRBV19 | TGTGCCAGCGGACAGGGGGCTTCTGGAAACACCATATATTTT | CASGQGASGNTIYF
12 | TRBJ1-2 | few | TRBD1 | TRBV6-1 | TGTGCCAGCAGCGACAGGGTTCGTGGCTACACCTTC | CASSDRVRGYTF
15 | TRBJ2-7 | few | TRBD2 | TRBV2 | TGTGCCAGCAGAATGGGGCGGGGGGGGGCCTACGAGCAGTACTTC | CASRMGRGGAYEQYF
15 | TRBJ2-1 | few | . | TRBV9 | TGTGCCAGCAGCGTAGCTCCACCGGGTGGGAATGAGCAGTTCTTC | CASSVAPPGGNEQFF
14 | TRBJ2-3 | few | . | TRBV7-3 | TGTGCCAGCAGCTTGTCCCAGGGCGATGATACGCAGTATTTT | CASSLSQGDDTQYF
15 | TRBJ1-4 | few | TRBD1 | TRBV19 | TGTGCCAGTAGTGCCCGACAGGGCACTAATGAAAAACTGTTTTTT | CASSARQGTNEKLFF
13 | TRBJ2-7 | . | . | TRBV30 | TGTGCCTGGATGCCAGGCTTGGCCTACGAGCAGTACTTC | CAWMPGLAYEQYF
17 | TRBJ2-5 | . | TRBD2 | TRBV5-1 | TGCGCCAGCAGCCCGGGACTAGCGGTTTGGTACCAAGAGACCCAGTACTTC | CASSPGLAVWYQETQYF
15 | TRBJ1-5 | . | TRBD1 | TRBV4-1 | TGCGCCAGCAGGCGGGACAGCACGGGAAGACAGCCCCAGCATTTT | CASRRDSTGRQPQHF
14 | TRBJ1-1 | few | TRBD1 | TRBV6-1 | TGTGCCAGCAGCCGACAGGGTATGAACACTGAAGCTTTCTTT | CASSRQGMNTEAFF
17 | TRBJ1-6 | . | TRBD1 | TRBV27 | TGTGCCAGCAGTCCAGACAGGGCCGGGTCCTATAATTCACCCCTCCACTTT | CASSPDRAGSYNSPLHF
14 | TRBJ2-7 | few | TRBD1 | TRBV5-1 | TGCGCCAGCAGCTTGACAGGGGGCAACTACGAGCAGTACTTC | CASSLTGGNYEQYF
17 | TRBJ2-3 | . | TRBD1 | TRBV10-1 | TGCGCCAGCAGTGAGTCTAGGGGGCGAGGGTACACAGATACGCAGTATTTT | CASSESRGRGYTDTQYF
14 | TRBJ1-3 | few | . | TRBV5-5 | TGTGCCAGCAGCTTACAGGGAGCTGGAAACACCATATATTTT | CASSLQGAGNTIYF
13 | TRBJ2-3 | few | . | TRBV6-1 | TGTGCCAGCAGGATCGGGGTTTCGGATACGCAGTATTTT | CASRIGVSDTQYF
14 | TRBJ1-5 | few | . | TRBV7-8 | TGTGCCAGCAGCTTAGGGGCTAGCAATCAGCCCCAGCATTTT | CASSLGASNQPQHF
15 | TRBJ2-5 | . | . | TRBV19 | TGTGCCAGTAGCAGAAGGGGGGGGGTTCAAGAGACCCAGTACTTC | CASSRRGGVQETQYF
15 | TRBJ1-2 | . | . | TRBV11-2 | TGTGCCAGCAGGTTATCCTTGACCGGACAGTATGGCTACACCTTC | CASRLSLTGQYGYTF
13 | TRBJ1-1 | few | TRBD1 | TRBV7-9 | TGTGCCAGCAGCTTAGAGGGGGCCACTGAAGCTTTCTTT | CASSLEGATEAFF
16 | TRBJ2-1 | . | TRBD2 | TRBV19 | TGTGCCAGTAGTGGAGTGGCTAGCGGACGAAACAATGAGCAGTTCTTC | CASSGVASGRNNEQFF
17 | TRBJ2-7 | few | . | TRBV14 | TGTGCCAGCAGCCAAGATTCGCCCACCTGGGCGTCCTACGAGCAGTACTTC | CASSQDSPTWASYEQYF
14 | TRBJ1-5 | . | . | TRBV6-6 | TGTGCCAGCAGTAAACAGGGTGTTCATCAGGCCCAGCATTTT | CASSKQGVHQAQHF
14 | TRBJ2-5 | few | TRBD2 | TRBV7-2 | TGTGCCAGCAGCTTTGGTAGCGGGGAAGAGACCCAGTACTTC | CASSFGSGEETQYF
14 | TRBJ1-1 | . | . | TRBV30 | TGTGCCTGGAGTTGGGCGGGGGTGAACACTGAAGCTTTCTTT | CAWSWAGVNTEAFF
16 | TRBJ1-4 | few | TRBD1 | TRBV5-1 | TGCGCCAGCAGCTTGGCCATTGGCAGGGGGGCTGAAAAACTGTTTTTT | CASSLAIGRGAEKLFF
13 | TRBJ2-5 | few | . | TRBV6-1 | TGTGCCAGCAGTCTAGCTGGAGGAGAGACCCAGTACTTC | CASSLAGGETQYF
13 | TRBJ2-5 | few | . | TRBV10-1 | TGCGCCAGCAGTGACGCCGGTCGAGAGACCCAGTACTTC | CASSDAGRETQYF